This T cell receptor beta chain appears in the sequencing data of a study of blood T cell repertoires in COVID-19 (TCRdb year 2020). Turning to the overall study: Samples from collaborators originated in the United States, Italy and Spain and spanned both the acute and convalescent phases of COVID-19. Sample metadata almost always included a de-identified subject ID, COVID-19 status, age in years and sex. HLA class I and class II types, where available, came from metadata supplied by the sample provider rather than from assay-based typing. The samples were drawn from two sources: the first 160 participants of the ongoing ImmuneRACE study, and 1,200 or so subjects contributed by 6 global collaborators. The prospective study material was composed of cDNA or gDNA derived from T cells, B-cell-depleted T cells, or PBMCs. A freely available public database, intended as a resource for researchers studying the immune response to SARS-CoV-2, is where the repertoires were released. Subjects who had been exposed to COVID-19, were actively infected with it, or had recovered from it provided the deeply sampled blood TCRbeta repertoires that made up the dataset.

TCRbeta CDR3 regions were amplified from genomic DNA by means of the immunoSEQ Assay, a bias-controlled multiplex PCR. The paper's data handling went like this. Nucleated cell counts per sample were estimated from amplification of reference gene primers within the assay. Sequence reads were collapsed and filtered to measure the absolute abundance of every unique TCRbeta CDR3 rearrangement. For each sample, productive Simpson clonality was calculated as the square root of Simpson's diversity index over productive rearrangements. The table comes from immuneACCESS by way of TCRdb, which keeps in-frame sequences with V and J called. Part of the clones is missing from these tables; in studies checked, under half for an unresolved V gene and the rest for unknown reasons. Clone size and V and J calls were adopted from that table, with D and trimming inferred from the DNA. Present in this sample are fewer than 600,000 clones, about 91% of which were seen just once. The ten largest account for roughly 0.92% of the sample.

As to this clone: Its antigen target is currently unknown. There are no base qualities to consult, and no much larger clone falls within one base.

At one collaborating source in Seattle, patients were enrolled during active infection and were followed longitudinally through the course of disease. Collaborating institutions collected whole blood in K2EDTA tubes following their own protocols. For TCRbeta analysis, collaborator samples were shipped as frozen whole blood, as isolated PBMCs, or as DNA extracted from either sample type. Overall study outcomes, separate from this receptor: The amount of clinical and demographic metadata varied by source and participant and was provided uncurated.

The sequenced sample was peripheral blood. The clonotype was recovered from a man aged 18-30 years with COVID-19, enrolled during active disease.

The DNA sequence follows: TGCGCCAGCACGACGACGATTCAGGGGGCGCAGGAATATGGCTACACCTTC. It translates as CASTTTIQGAQEYGYTF. In this chain, TRBV5-1 is recombined with TRBJ1-2, and 8 junctional nucleotides match TRBD1. There are 17 amino acids in the CDR3, from cysteine to phenylalanine inclusive. Only the CDR3 region is kept as DNA, spanning 51 bases read in frame from base 1. V trim: 6 bases; J trim: 5 bases; unmatched bases: 18. Looking up the germline V gene yields CDR1 SGHRS and CDR2 YFSETQ.